This T cell receptor (beta chain) was retrieved from a study of cytomegalovirus exposure and HLA in healthy donors. Study as a whole: Of approximately 400 genotyped donors, about 81% clustered with self-reported Caucasian donors.

Nominally healthy donors provided the samples, though records likely missed some immune exposures. Primers for the PCR totalled 60 Vbeta and 13 Jbeta. Data came from immunoSEQ multiplex PCR; TCRdb stores just in-frame clones and leaves some out. The sample holds 110,000 to 150,000 clones. The study's findings and limits: It was only CMV serostatus that was available as immune exposure information.

Points on this clone: Its antigen is not known.

Germline V gene data show CDR1 as MNHNS and CDR2 as SASEGT. There are 12 residues in the CDR3. The sample comprised PBMCs. The receptor's source is a male donor in good health and CMV-seronegative. The chain is built from TRBV6-1 and TRBJ2-3; 11 bases are a match to TRBD2. CDR3 protein: CTSGSFPDTQYF. CDR3 sequence (DNA): TGTACTAGCGGGAGTTTCCCAGATACGCAGTATTTT.